This is a list of T cell receptor beta chains from one sample in a study of blood T cells in healthy people across ages. TCRdb reprocessed the 5' RACE reads with MiXCR, giving one entry per CDR3 protein. The repertoire holds 1.5 million to 1.9 million distinct CDR3 sequences, with about 45% as singletons. Sequencing was done on a sample of blood. The receptors were sampled from a woman under 30 in good health. Each CDR3 is given with its conserved first and last residue. The D gene is left open where the match is weak. A clone size is listed for some rows: how often the clone was seen (once, few, many), or a class if it is expanded.

d_gene	abundance	j_gene	v_gene	CDR3nt	CDR3aa
.	.	TRBJ2-7	TRBV6-2/TRBV6-3	TGTGCCAGCAGTTCTGAGAGACCCTACGAGCAGTACTTC	CASSSERPYEQYF
.	.	TRBJ1-1	TRBV20-1	TGCAGTACACTTCTAGTTGCCCTGAACACTGAAGCTTTCTTT	CSTLLVALNTEAFF
TRBD2	.	TRBJ2-7	TRBV20-1	TGCAGTGCTAGAACGCGGGGGGGCCGCTACGAGCAGTACTTC	CSARTRGGRYEQYF
.	.	TRBJ1-4	TRBV5-8	TGTGCCAGCAGCAGACCCGGGACCGACATAGGTGAAAAACTGTTTTTT	CASSRPGTDIGEKLFF
.	.	TRBJ1-2	TRBV18	TGTGCCAGCTCACCAGGGGATAATTGTGGCTACACCTTC	CASSPGDNCGYTF
.	few	TRBJ2-5	TRBV7-2	TGTGCCAGCACCTACCCGGGAACTCAAGAGACCCAGTACTTC	CASTYPGTQETQYF
.	once	TRBJ2-7	TRBV7-6	TGTGCCAGCAGCTTAGAGAGGGCACATGAGCAGTACTTC	CASSLERAHEQYF
.	.	TRBJ1-2	TRBV7-2	TGTGCCAGCAGCTTAGTCTGGCGCAGGGCATCGTCAGATGGCTACACCTTC	CASSLVWRRASSDGYTF
.	.	TRBJ1-6	TRBV28	TGTGCCAGCAGCTCAGGAATTCGACCCCTCCACTTT	CASSSGIRPLHF
.	few	TRBJ2-1	TRBV6-2/TRBV6-3	TGTGCCAGCACTTCGAGCGGCTCCTACAATGAGCAGTTCTTC	CASTSSGSYNEQFF
.	.	TRBJ2-7	TRBV27	TGTGCCAGCAGTGCGCACTACAATGAGCAGTACTTC	CASSAHYNEQYF
.	.	TRBJ2-1	TRBV7-6	TGTGCCAGCAGCTTAGTCGTAGACTCCAGCCTATGTGAGCAGTTCTTC	CASSLVVDSSLCEQFF
TRBD1	few	TRBJ2-1	TRBV6-5	TGTGCCAGCAGTGGGGACAGGGGTTTGAATGTTGAGCAGTTCTTC	CASSGDRGLNVEQFF